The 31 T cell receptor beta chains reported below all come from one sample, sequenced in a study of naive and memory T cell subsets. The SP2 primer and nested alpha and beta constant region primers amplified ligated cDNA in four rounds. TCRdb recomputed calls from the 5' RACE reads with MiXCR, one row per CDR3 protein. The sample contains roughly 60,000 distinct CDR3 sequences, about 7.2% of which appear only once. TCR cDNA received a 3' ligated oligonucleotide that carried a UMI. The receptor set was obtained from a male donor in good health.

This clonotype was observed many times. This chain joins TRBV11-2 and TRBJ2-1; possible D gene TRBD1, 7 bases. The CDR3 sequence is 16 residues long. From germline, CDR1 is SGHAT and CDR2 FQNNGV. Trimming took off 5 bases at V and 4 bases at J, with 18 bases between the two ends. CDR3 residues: CASSPMGGQIYNEQFF. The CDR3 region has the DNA TGTGCCAGCAGCCCAATGGGGGGACAGATATACAATGAGCAGTTCTTC. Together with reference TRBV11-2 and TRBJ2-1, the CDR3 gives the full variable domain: EAGVAQSPRYKIIEKRQSVAFWCNPISGHATLYWYQQILGQGPKLLIQFQNNGVVDDSQLPKDRFSAERLKGVDSTLKIQPAKLEDSAVYLCASSPMGGQIYNEQFFGPGTRLTVL.

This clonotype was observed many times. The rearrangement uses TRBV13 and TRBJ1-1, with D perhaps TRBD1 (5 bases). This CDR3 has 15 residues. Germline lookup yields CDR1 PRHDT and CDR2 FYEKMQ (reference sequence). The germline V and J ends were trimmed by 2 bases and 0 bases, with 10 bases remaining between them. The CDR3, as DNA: TGTGCCAGCAGCTTACGAGGGGTCTTGAACACTGAAGCTTTCTTT. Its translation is CASSLRGVLNTEAFF. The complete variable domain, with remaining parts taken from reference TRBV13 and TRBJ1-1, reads AAGVIQSPRHLIKEKRETATLKCYPIPRHDTVYWYQQGPGQDPQFLISFYEKMQSDKGSIPDRFSAQQFSDYHSELNMSSLELGDSALYFCASSLRGVLNTEAFFGQGTRLTVV.

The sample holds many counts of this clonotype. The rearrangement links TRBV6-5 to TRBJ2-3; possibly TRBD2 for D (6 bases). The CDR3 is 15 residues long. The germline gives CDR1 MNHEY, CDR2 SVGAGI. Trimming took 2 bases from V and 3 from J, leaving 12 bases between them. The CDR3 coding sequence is TGTGCCAGCAGTTACCTAGCGTTGGGAACAGATACGCAGTATTTT. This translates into CASSYLALGTDTQYF.

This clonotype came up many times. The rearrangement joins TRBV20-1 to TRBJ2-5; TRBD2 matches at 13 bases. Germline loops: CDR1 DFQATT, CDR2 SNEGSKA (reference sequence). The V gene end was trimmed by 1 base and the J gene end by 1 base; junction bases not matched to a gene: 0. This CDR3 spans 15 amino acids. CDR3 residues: CSARGTSGGQETQYF. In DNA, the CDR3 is TGCAGTGCTAGAGGGACTAGCGGGGGCCAAGAGACCCAGTACTTC.

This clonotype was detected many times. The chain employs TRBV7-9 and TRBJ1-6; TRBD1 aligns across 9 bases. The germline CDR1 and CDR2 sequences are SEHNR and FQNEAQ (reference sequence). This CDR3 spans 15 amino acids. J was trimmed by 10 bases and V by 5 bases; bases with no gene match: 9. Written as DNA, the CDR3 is TGTGCCAGCAGCCCCGGGGACAGGGTTGGGTCACCCCTCCACTTT. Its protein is CASSPGDRVGSPLHF.

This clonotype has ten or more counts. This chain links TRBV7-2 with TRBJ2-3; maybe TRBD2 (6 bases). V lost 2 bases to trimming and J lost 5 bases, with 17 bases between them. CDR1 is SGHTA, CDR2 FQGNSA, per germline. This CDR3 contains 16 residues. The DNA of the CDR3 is TGTGCCAGCAGCTTAATGGGCCTCGCGGGGCGAGATACGCAGTATTTT. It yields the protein CASSLMGLAGRDTQYF.

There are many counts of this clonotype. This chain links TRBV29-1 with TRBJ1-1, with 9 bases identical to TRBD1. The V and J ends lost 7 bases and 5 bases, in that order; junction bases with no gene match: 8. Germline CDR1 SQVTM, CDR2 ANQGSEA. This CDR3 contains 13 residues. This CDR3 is CSALRQGDTEAFF. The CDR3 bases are TGCAGCGCCCTCAGACAGGGGGATACTGAAGCTTTCTTT.

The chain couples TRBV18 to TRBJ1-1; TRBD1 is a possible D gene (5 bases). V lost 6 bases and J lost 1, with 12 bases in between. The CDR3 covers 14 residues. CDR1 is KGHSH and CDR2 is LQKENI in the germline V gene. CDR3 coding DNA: TGTGCCAGCTCGCAGGGACCGACGAACACTGAAGCTTTCTTT. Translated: CASSQGPTNTEAFF.

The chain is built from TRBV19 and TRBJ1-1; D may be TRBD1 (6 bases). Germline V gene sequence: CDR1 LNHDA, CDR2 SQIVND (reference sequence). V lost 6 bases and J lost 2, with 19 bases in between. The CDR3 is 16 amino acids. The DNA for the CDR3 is TGTGCCAGTAGAACCTTGGGGGGCACTTTCAACACTGAAGCTTTCTTT. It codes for CASRTLGGTFNTEAFF.

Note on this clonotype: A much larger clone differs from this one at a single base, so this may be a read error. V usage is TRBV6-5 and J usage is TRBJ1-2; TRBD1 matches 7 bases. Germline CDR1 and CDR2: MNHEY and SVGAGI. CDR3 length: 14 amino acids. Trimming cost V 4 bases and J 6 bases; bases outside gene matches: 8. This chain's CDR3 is CASSWWGQTNGYTF. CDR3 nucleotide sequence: TGTGCCAGCAGTTGGTGGGGACAGACGAATGGCTACACCTTC.

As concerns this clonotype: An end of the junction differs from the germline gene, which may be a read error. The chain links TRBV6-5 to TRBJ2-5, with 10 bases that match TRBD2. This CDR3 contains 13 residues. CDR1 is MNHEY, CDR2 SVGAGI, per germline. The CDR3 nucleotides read TGTGCCAGCAGTGGGACTAGCGAAGAGGCCCAGTACTTC. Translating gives CASSGTSEEAQYF.

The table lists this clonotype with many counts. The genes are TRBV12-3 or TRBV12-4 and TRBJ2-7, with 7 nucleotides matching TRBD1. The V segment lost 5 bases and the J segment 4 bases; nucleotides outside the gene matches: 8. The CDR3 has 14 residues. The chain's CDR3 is CASSPTTGTYEQYF. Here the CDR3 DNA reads TGTGCCAGCAGTCCGACGACAGGGACGTACGAGCAGTACTTC.

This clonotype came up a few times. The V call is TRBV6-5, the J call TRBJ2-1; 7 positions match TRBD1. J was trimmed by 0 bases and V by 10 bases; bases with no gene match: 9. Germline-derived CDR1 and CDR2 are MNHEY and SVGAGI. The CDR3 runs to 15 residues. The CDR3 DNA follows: TGTGCCACCGCGCCAGGGGACAGCTCCTACAATGAGCAGTTCTTC. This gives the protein CATAPGDSSYNEQFF.

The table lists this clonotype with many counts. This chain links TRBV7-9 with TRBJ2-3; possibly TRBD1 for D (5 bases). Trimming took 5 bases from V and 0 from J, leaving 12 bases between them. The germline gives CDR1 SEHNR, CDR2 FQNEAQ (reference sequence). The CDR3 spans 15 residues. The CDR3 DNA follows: TGTGCCAGCAGCCAAAGGACACCTAGCACAGATACGCAGTATTTT. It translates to CASSQRTPSTDTQYF.

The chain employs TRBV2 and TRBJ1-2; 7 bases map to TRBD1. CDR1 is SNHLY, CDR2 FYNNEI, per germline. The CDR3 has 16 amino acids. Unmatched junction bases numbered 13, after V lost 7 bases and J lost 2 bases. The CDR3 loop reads CASKEPDRAANYGYTF. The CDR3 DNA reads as TGTGCCAGCAAAGAACCCGACAGGGCCGCCAACTATGGCTACACCTTC.

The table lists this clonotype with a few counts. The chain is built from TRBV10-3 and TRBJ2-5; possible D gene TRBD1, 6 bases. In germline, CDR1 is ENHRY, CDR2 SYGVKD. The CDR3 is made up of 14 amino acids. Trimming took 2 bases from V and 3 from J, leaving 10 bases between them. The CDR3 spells CAISETGPKETQYF. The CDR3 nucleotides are TGTGCCATCAGTGAGACAGGGCCTAAAGAGACCCAGTACTTC.

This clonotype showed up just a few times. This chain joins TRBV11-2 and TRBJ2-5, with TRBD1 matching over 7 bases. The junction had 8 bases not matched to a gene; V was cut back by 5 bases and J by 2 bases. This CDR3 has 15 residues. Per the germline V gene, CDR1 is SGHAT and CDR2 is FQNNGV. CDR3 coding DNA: TGTGCCAGCAGCCTGGGACAGCGATTTCAAGAGACCCAGTACTTC. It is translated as CASSLGQRFQETQYF.

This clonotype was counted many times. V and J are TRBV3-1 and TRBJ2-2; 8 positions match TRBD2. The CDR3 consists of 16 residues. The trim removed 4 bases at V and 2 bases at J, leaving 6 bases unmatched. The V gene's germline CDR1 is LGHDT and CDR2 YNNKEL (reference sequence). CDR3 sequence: CASSRNSGANTGELFF. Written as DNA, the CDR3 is TGTGCCAGCAGCCGTAATAGCGGGGCTAACACCGGGGAGCTGTTTTTT.

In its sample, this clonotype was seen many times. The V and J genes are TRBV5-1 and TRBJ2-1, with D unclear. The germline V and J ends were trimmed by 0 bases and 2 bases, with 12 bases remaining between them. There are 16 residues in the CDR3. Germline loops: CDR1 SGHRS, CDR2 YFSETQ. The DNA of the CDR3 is TGCGCCAGCAGCTTGGCTGGCGTAGAGACCTACAATGAGCAGTTCTTC. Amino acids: CASSLAGVETYNEQFF.

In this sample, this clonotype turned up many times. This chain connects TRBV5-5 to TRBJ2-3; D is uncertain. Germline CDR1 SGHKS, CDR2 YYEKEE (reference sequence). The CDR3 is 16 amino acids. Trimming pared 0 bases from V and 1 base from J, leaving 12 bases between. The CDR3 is CASSLVRQSGTDTQYF. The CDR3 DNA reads TGTGCCAGCAGCTTGGTCCGGCAGTCGGGCACAGATACGCAGTATTTT.

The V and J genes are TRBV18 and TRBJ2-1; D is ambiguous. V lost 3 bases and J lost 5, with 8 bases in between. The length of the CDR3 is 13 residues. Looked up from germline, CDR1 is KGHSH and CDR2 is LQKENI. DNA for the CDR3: TGTGCCAGCTCACCTAATGCGGACAATGAGCAGTTCTTC. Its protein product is CASSPNADNEQFF.

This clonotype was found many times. CDR3 bases: TGTGCCAGCAGTGATCCGGGGACCAATCAGCCCCAGCATTTT. Protein product: CASSDPGTNQPQHF. This chain joins TRBV25-1 and TRBJ1-5; possible D gene TRBD1, 5 bases. The V and J ends lost 3 bases and 3 bases respectively, with 9 bases between them. CDR3 length: 14 residues. Looked up from germline, CDR1 is MGHDK and CDR2 is SYGVNS.

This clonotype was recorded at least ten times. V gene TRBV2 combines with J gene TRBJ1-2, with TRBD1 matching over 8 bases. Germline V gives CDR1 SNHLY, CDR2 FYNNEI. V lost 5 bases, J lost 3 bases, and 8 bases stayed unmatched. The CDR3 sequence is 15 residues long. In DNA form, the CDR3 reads TGTGCCAGCAGTCTACAGGGGGGGCCTGACTATGGCTACACCTTC. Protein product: CASSLQGGPDYGYTF.

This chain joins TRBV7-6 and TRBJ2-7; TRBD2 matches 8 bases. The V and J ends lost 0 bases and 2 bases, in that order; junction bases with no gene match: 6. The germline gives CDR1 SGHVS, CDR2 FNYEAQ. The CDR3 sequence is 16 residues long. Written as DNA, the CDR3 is TGTGCCAGCAGCTTAGCGCGAACTAGCGGTGCCTACGAGCAGTACTTC. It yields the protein CASSLARTSGAYEQYF.

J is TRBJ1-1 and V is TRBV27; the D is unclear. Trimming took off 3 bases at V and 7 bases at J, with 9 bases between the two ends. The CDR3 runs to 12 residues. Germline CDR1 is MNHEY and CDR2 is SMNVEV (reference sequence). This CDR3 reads CASSFIGFEAFF. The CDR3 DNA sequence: TGTGCCAGCAGTTTCATAGGGTTTGAAGCTTTCTTT.

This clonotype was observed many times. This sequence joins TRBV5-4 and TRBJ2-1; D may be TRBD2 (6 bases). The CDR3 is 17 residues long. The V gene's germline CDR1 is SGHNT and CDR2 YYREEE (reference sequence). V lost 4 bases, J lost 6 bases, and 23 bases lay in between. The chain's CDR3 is CASSHQLGGTFGNEQFF. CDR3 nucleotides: TGTGCCAGCAGCCACCAACTTGGGGGGACGTTTGGCAATGAGCAGTTCTTC.

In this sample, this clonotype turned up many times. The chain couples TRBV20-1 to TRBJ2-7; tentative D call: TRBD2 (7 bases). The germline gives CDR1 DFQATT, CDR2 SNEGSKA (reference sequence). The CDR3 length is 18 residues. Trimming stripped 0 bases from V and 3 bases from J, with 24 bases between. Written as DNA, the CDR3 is TGCAGTGCTAGAGATCAGTATCAGGCGGGGGCCGGGAGCTACGAGCAGTACTTC. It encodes CSARDQYQAGAGSYEQYF.

CDR3 sequence (DNA): TGTGCCAGCAGCGCAGACAGTTCGAACACCGGGGAGCTGTTTTTT. This sequence encodes CASSADSSNTGELFF. The rearrangement links TRBV13 to TRBJ2-2; perhaps TRBD1 as D (5 bases). The CDR3 spans 15 residues. Germline V lookup: CDR1 PRHDT, CDR2 FYEKMQ (reference sequence). V was trimmed by 5 bases and J by 0 bases, leaving 10 bases between them.

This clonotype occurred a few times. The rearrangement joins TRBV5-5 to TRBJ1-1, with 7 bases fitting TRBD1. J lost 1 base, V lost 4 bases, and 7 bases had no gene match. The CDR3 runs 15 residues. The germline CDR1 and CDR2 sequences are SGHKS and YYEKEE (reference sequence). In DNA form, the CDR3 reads TGTGCCAGCAGCGGACCGGGACAGCGGAACACTGAAGCTTTCTTT. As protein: CASSGPGQRNTEAFF.

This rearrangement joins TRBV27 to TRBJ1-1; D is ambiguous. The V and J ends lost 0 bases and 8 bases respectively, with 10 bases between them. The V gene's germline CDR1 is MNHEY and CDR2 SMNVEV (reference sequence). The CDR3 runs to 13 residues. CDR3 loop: CASSLSKQFEAFF. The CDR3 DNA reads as TGTGCCAGCAGTTTATCGAAACAGTTCGAAGCTTTCTTT.

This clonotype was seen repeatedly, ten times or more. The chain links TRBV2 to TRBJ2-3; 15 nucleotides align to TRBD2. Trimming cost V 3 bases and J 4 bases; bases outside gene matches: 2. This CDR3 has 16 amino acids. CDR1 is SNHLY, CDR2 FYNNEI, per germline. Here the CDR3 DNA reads TGTGCCAGCAGTGACGGACTAGCGGGAGGGTCAGATACGCAGTATTTT. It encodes CASSDGLAGGSDTQYF.